This T cell receptor (beta chain) was recovered during a study of blood T cell repertoires in COVID-19. V was shortened by 3 bases and J by 5 bases, with 14 bases between the two germline ends. The germline V gene has CDR1 SGDLS and CDR2 YYNGEE. The CDR3 runs to 15 residues. Repertoires were generated with immunoSEQ multiplex PCR, while TCRdb's copy carries only in-frame clones and drops some. The data hold roughly 200,000 clones, with roughly 85% observed a single time. The rearrangement uses TRBV9 and TRBJ2-2; D not resolved. The specimen was PBMCs or T cells enriched from blood (not recorded which). The receptor was derived from a middle-aged man who had recovered from COVID-19. The CDR3 loop reads CASSASDGGTGELFF. CDR3 in DNA: TGTGCCAGCAGCGCCTCAGACGGCGGAACCGGGGAGCTGTTTTTT.